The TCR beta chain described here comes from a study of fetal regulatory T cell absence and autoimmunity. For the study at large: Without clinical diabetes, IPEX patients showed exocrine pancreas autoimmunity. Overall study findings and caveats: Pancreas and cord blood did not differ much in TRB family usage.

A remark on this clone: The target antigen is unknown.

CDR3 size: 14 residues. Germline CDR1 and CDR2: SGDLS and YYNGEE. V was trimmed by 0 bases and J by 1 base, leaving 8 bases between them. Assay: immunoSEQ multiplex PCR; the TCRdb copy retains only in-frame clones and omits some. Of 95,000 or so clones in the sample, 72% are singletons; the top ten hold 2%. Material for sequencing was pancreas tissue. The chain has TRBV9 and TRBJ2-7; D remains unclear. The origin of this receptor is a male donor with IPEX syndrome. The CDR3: CASSVDSLSYEQYF. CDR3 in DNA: TGTGCCAGCAGCGTAGACAGCTTATCCTACGAGCAGTACTTC.